The 16 T cell receptor beta chains below were found in one sample sequenced in a study of PD-1 blockade in classical Hodgkin lymphoma. Some clones are missing from TCRdb's copy, which holds only in-frame ones; the method was immunoSEQ multiplex PCR. The table lists about 59,000 clones, roughly nine tenths of them singletons. There was relapse after autologous stem cell transplantation in every patient, and there was variation in brentuximab vedotin exposure. Sequenced here: peripheral blood mononuclear cells (PBMCs), sampled at baseline. These receptors were collected from a human donor with classical Hodgkin lymphoma.

This chain joins TRBV2 and TRBJ2-5, with unresolved D. The germline gives CDR1 SNHLY, CDR2 FYNNEI. V dropped 2 bases and J dropped 5 bases, with 18 bases sitting between them. The length of the CDR3 is 16 residues. The CDR3 nucleotides read TGTGCCAGCAGTGAATTCTCGACGGGCTATTCGGAGACCCAGTACTTC. This translates into CASSEFSTGYSETQYF. The full variable domain, completed using reference TRBV2 and TRBJ2-5, is EPEVTQTPSHQVTQMGQEVILRCVPISNHLYFYWYRQILGQKVEFLVSFYNNEISEKSEIFDDQFSVERPDGSNFTLKIRSTKLEDSAMYFCASSEFSTGYSETQYFGPGTRLLVL.

The rearrangement uses TRBV4-1 and TRBJ2-7; maybe TRBD1 (5 bases). The germline V gene has CDR1 MGHRA and CDR2 YSYEKL. This CDR3 has 14 residues. V lost 2 bases and J 0 bases, leaving 8 bases between the germline ends. The CDR3: CASSQNTGSYEQYF. The CDR3 DNA reads as TGCGCCAGCAGCCAAAATACAGGCTCCTACGAGCAGTACTTC.

The J gene is TRBJ1-2, the V gene TRBV7-9, with no clear D. The CDR3 sequence is 12 residues long. Germline assignment: CDR1 SEHNR and CDR2 FQNEAQ (reference sequence). V shed 0 bases and J shed 11 bases, with 10 bases lying between them. CDR3 in DNA: TGTGCCAGCAGCTTAGCGGGAATAGGGTACACCTTC. Its protein is CASSLAGIGYTF.

The chain employs TRBV29-1 and TRBJ2-7, with D perhaps TRBD2 (6 bases). The ends were cut back, 4 bases at V and 0 bases at J, with 16 bases in the middle. CDR3 length: 15 amino acids. The V gene's germline CDR1 is SQVTM and CDR2 ANQGSEA. The DNA of the CDR3 is TGCAGCGTTGGTTACTGGAGGGAGAACTCCTACGAGCAGTACTTC. Protein sequence: CSVGYWRENSYEQYF.

This chain uses TRBV18 with TRBJ1-4; perhaps TRBD1 as D (6 bases). V lost 1 base and J 4 bases, leaving 10 bases between the germline ends. Germline loops: CDR1 KGHSH, CDR2 LQKENI. This CDR3 contains 15 residues. The CDR3 coding sequence is TGTGCCAGCTCACCACAGGGGGGCCGTAATGAAAAACTGTTTTTT. This encodes CASSPQGGRNEKLFF.

The chain combines TRBV29-1 with TRBJ2-2, with a weak D call TRBD2 (6 bases). This CDR3 has 16 amino acids. V dropped 4 bases and J dropped 4 bases, with 19 bases sitting between them. CDR1 and CDR2 (germline): SQVTM, ANQGSEA. The CDR3: CSVVLGPPRGTGELFF. Written as DNA, the CDR3 is TGCAGCGTTGTTCTGGGCCCCCCGCGGGGCACCGGGGAGCTGTTTTTT.

This clone was found once. The chain carries TRBV5-4 and TRBJ1-2, with D perhaps TRBD1 (5 bases). This CDR3 contains 13 residues. CDR1 is SGHNT, CDR2 YYREEE, per germline (reference sequence). The V and J ends lost 1 base and 4 bases respectively, with 8 bases between them. The CDR3 is CASSLQGAYGYTF. The DNA for the CDR3 is TGTGCCAGCAGCTTGCAAGGGGCCTATGGCTACACCTTC.

The rearrangement joins TRBV6-1 to TRBJ1-1; no firm D call. V shed 4 bases and J shed 3 bases, with 12 bases lying between them. There are 14 residues in the CDR3. Germline V gene lookup returns CDR1 MNHNS and CDR2 SASEGT. CDR3 protein: CASSGEGGHTEAFF. CDR3 nucleotide sequence: TGTGCCAGCAGTGGGGAGGGAGGGCACACTGAAGCTTTCTTT.

The chain has TRBV19 and TRBJ2-5, with 7 bases lining up with TRBD1. Trimming removed 4 bases from V and 3 bases from J; junction bases left unmatched: 8. This CDR3 contains 15 residues. Looked up from germline, CDR1 is LNHDA and CDR2 is SQIVND (reference sequence). The CDR3 coding sequence is TGTGCCAGTAGTAGCAGGGGGACCCCCGAAGAGACCCAGTACTTC. Translating it yields CASSSRGTPEETQYF. Filled out from reference TRBV19 and TRBJ2-5, the complete variable domain reads DGGITQSPKYLFRKEGQNVTLSCEQNLNHDAMYWYRQDPGQGLRLIYYSQIVNDFQKGDIAEGYSVSREKKESFPLTVTSAQKNPTAFYLCASSSRGTPEETQYFGPGTRLLVL.

The chain combines TRBV5-1 with TRBJ2-2, with D maybe TRBD1 (5 bases). The CDR3 length is 16 residues. Germline CDR1 SGHRS, CDR2 YFSETQ. V was trimmed by 0 bases and J by 0 bases, leaving 9 bases between them. The CDR3 bases are TGCGCCAGCAGCTTGGTGGGGCTGTCGAACACCGGGGAGCTGTTTTTT. It translates to CASSLVGLSNTGELFF.

The rearrangement uses TRBV4-2 and TRBJ2-7, with D perhaps TRBD1 (6 bases). The CDR3 is 16 residues long. The germline gives CDR1 LGHNA, CDR2 YNFKEQ. V lost 4 bases and J 4 bases, leaving 20 bases between the germline ends. CDR3 region: CASSPANTGLGYEQYF. CDR3 nucleotides: TGTGCCAGCAGCCCAGCCAACACAGGGTTGGGGTACGAGCAGTACTTC.

For this clone: The same CDR3 can be traced to other DNA sequences in this sample. The J gene is TRBJ2-3, the V gene TRBV13, with TRBD2 matching over 9 bases. V was clipped by 2 bases and J by 3 bases; unmatched bases: 3. Germline-derived CDR1 and CDR2 are PRHDT and FYEKMQ (reference sequence). CDR3 size: 15 residues. DNA for the CDR3: TGTGCCAGCAGCTTAAACCTAGCGGGGACAGATACGCAGTATTTT. It encodes CASSLNLAGTDTQYF.

V usage is TRBV6-6 and J usage is TRBJ1-1, with unresolved D. Per germline, CDR1 MNHNY and CDR2 SVGAGI (reference sequence). V lost 5 bases, J lost 1 base, and 14 bases lay in between. CDR3 length: 15 amino acids. The CDR3 reads CASSPPFVWNTEAFF. Written as DNA, the CDR3 is TGTGCCAGCAGTCCCCCCTTCGTATGGAACACTGAAGCTTTCTTT.

V usage is TRBV4-2 and J usage is TRBJ1-6; D ambiguous. V was pared by 0 bases and J by 2 bases, with 5 bases between. The CDR3 has 15 residues. Per the germline V gene, CDR1 is LGHNA and CDR2 is YNFKEQ. CDR3 amino acids: CASSQEGPYNSPLHF. DNA of the CDR3: TGTGCCAGCAGCCAAGAGGGCCCCTATAATTCACCCCTCCACTTT.

The J gene is TRBJ2-7, the V gene TRBV18, with D perhaps given as TRBD1 or TRBD2 (5 bases each). The ends were cut back, 0 bases at V and 9 bases at J, with 12 bases in the middle. This CDR3 has 13 amino acids. Germline V gene sequence: CDR1 KGHSH, CDR2 LQKENI. In DNA form, the CDR3 reads TGTGCCAGCTCACCACCGAGTGAGGGGCGGCAGTACTTC. It is translated as CASSPPSEGRQYF.

This chain joins TRBV28 and TRBJ1-4; 7 nucleotides agree with TRBD1. The germline V gene encodes CDR1 MDHEN and CDR2 SYDVKM. The CDR3 length is 14 residues. V lost 1 base, J lost 7 bases, and 3 bases stayed unmatched. The CDR3 nucleotides are TGTGCCAGCAGTTTATTCCAGGGGGGTGAAAAACTGTTTTTT. It specifies CASSLFQGGEKLFF.